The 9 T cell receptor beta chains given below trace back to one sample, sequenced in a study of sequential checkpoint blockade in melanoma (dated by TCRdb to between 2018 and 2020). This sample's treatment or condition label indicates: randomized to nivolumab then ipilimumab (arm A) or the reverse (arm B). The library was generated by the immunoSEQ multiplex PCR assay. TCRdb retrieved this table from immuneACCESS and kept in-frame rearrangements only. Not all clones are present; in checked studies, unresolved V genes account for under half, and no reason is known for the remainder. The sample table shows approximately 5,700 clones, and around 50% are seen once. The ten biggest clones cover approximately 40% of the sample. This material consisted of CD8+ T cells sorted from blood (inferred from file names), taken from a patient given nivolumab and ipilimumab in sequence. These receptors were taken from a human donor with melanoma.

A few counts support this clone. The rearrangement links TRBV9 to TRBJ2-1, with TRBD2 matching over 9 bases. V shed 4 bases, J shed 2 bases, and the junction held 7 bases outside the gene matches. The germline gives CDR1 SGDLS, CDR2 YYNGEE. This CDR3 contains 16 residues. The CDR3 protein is CASSPPPSGAYNEQFF. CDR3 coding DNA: TGTGCCAGCAGCCCACCTCCTAGCGGGGCCTACAATGAGCAGTTCTTC.

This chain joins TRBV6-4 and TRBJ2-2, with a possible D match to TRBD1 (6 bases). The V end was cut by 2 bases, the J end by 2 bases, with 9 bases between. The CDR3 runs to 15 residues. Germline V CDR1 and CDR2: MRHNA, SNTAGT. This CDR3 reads CASSDTGHNTGELFF. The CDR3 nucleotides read TGTGCCAGCAGTGACACGGGACACAACACCGGGGAGCTGTTTTTT.

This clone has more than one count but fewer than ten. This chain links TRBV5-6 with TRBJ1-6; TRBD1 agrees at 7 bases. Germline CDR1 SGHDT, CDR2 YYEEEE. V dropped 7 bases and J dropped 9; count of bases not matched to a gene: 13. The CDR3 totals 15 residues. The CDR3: CASQSGTAFGSPLHF. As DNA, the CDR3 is TGTGCCAGCCAATCCGGGACAGCCTTCGGTTCACCCCTCCACTTT.

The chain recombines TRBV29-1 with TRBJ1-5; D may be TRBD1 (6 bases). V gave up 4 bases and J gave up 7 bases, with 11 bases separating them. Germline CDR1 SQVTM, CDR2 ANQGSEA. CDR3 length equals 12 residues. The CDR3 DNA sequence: TGCAGCGTTGGGGACAATGGGCAGCCCCAGCATTTT. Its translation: CSVGDNGQPQHF.

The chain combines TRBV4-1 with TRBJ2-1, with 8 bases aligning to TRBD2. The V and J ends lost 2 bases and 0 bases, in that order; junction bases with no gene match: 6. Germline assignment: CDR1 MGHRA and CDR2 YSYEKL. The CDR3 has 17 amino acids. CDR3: CASSQIERGSSYNEQFF. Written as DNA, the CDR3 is TGCGCCAGCAGCCAAATCGAGCGGGGGAGCTCCTACAATGAGCAGTTCTTC.

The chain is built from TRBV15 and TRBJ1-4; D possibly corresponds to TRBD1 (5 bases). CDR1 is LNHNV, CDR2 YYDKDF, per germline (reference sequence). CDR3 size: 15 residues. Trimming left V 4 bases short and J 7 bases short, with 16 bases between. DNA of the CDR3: TGTGCCACCAGCACCCCCCGGGGGGAGGGTGAAAAACTGTTTTTT. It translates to CATSTPRGEGEKLFF.

The CDR3 loop reads CASSLAGVGGYTF. The CDR3, as DNA: TGTGCCAGCAGCTTGGCCGGGGTCGGTGGCTACACCTTC. This sequence joins TRBV5-4 and TRBJ1-2, with D unresolved. CDR1 and CDR2 from the germline V gene are SGHNT and YYREEE (reference sequence). CDR3 size: 13 residues. The V end lost 0 bases, the J end lost 7 bases, and 10 bases lay between the germline ends.

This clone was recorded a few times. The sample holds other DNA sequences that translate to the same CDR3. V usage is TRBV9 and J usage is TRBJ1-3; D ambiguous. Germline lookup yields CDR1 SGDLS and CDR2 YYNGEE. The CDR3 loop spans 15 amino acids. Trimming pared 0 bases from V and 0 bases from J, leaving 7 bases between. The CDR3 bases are TGTGCCAGCAGCGTAGAGTCAGGCTCTGGAAACACCATATATTTT. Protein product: CASSVESGSGNTIYF.

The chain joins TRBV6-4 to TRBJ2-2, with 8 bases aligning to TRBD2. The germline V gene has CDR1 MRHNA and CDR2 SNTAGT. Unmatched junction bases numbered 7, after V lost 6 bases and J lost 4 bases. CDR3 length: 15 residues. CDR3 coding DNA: TGTGCCAGCAGCAACGGGGGGGATCGCACCGGGGAGCTGTTTTTT. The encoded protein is CASSNGGDRTGELFF.